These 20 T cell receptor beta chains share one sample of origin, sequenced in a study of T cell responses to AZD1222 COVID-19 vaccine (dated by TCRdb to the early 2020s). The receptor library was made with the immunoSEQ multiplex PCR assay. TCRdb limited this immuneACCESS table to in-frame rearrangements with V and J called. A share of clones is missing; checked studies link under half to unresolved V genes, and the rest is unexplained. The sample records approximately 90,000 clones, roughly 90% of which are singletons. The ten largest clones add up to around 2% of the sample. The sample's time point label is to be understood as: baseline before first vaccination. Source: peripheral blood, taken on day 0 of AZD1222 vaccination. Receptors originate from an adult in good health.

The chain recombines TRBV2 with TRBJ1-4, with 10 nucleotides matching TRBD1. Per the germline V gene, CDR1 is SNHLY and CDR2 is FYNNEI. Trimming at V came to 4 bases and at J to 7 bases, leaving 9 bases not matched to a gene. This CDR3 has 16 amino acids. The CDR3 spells CASSGRGQGSGEKLFF. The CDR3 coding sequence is TGTGCCAGCAGTGGAAGGGGACAGGGGTCGGGTGAAAAACTGTTTTTT.

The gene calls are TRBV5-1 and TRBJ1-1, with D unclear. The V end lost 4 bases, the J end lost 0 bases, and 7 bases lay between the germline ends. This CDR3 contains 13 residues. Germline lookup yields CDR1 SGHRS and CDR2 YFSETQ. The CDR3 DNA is TGCGCCAGCAGCCCCGGTATGAACACTGAAGCTTTCTTT. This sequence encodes CASSPGMNTEAFF.

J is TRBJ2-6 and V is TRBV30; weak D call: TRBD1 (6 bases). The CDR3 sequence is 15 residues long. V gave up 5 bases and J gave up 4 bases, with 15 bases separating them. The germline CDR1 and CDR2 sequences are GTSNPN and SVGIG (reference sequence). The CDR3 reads CAWSNRAMGANVLTF. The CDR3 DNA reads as TGTGCCTGGTCAAACAGGGCTATGGGGGCCAACGTCCTGACTTTC. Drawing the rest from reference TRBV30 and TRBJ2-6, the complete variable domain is SQTIHQWPATLVQPVGSPLSLECTVEGTSNPNLYWYRQAAGRGLQLLFYSVGIGQISSEVPQNLSASRPQDRQFILSSKKLLLSDSGFYLCAWSNRAMGANVLTFGAGSRLTVL.

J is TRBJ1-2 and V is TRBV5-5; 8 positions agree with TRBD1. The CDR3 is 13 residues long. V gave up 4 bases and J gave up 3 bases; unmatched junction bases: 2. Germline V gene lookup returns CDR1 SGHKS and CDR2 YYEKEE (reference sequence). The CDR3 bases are TGTGCCAGCAGCCCGACAGGGGACTATGGCTACACCTTC. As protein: CASSPTGDYGYTF.

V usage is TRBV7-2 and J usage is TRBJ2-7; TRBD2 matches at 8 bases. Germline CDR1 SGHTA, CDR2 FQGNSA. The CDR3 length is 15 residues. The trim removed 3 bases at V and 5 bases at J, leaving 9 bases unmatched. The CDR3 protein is CASSFLASGSDEQYF. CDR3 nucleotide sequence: TGTGCCAGCAGCTTTTTGGCGAGCGGGAGTGACGAGCAGTACTTC.

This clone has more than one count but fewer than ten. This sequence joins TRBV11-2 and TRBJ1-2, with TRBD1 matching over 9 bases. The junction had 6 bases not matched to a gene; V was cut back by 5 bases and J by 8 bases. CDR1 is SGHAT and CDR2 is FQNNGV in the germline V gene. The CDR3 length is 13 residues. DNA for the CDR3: TGTGCCAGCAGCCCACAGGGGGCAAGGGGCTACACCTTC. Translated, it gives CASSPQGARGYTF.

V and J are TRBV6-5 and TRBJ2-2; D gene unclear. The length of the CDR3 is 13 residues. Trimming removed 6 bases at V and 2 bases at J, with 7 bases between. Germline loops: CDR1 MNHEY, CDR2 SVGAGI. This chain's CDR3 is CASSSYNTGELFF. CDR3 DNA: TGTGCCAGCAGCTCCTATAACACCGGGGAGCTGTTTTTT.

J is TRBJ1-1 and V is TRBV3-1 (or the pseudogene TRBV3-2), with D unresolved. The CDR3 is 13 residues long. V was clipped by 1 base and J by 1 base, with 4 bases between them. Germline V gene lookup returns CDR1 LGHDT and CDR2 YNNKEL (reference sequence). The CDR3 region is CASSQVSNTEAFF. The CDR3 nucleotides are TGTGCCAGCAGCCAAGTTTCGAACACTGAAGCTTTCTTT.

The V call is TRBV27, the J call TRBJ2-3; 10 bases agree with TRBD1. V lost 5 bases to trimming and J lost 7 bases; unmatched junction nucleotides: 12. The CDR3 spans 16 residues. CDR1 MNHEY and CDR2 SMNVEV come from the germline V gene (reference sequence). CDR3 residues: CASSPRPGQGIYTQYF. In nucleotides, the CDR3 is TGTGCCAGCAGTCCAAGACCGGGACAGGGGATTTATACGCAGTATTTT.

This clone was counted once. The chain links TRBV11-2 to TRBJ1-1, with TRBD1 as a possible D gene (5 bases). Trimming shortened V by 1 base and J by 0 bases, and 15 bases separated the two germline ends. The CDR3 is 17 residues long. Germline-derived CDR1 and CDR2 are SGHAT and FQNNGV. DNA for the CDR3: TGTGCCAGCAGCTTAGGGTGGGGGAGGTTAATGAACACTGAAGCTTTCTTT. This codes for CASSLGWGRLMNTEAFF.

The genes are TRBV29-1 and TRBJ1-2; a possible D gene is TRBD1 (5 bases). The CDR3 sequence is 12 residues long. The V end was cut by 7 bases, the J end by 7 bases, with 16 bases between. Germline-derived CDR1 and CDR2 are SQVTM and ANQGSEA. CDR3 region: CSAAVGRGGYTF. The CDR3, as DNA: TGCAGCGCCGCCGTAGGGAGGGGTGGCTACACCTTC.

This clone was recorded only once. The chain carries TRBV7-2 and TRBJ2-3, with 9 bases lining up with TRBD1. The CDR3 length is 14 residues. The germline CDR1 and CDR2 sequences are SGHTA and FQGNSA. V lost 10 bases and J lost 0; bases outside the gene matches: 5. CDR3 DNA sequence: TGTGCCACCCGGGACAGGGTGAGCACAGATACGCAGTATTTT. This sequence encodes CATRDRVSTDTQYF.

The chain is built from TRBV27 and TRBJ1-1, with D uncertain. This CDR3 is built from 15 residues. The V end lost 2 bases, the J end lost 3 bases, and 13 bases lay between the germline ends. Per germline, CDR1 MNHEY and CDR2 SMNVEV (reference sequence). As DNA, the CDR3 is TGTGCCAGCAGTTTAAGGCCGCTTGGGGACACTGAAGCTTTCTTT. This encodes CASSLRPLGDTEAFF.

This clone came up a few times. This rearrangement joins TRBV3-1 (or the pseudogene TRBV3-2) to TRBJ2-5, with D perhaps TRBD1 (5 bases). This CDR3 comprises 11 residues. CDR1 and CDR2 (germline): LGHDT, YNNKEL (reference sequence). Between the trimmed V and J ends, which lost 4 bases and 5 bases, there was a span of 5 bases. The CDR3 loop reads CASSRQETQYF. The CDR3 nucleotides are TGTGCCAGCAGCCGACAGGAGACCCAGTACTTC.

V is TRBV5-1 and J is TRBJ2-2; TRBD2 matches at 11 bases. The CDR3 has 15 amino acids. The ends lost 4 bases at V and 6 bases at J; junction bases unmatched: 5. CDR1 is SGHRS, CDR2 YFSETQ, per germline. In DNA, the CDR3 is TGCGCCAGCAGCGCCGGGACTAGCGGTGCCGGGGAGCTGTTTTTT. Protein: CASSAGTSGAGELFF.

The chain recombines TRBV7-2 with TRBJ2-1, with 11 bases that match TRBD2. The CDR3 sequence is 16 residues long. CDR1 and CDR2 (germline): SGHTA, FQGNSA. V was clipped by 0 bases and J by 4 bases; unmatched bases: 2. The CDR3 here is CASSLAWTSGYNEQFF. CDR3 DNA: TGTGCCAGCAGCTTAGCGTGGACTAGCGGGTACAATGAGCAGTTCTTC.

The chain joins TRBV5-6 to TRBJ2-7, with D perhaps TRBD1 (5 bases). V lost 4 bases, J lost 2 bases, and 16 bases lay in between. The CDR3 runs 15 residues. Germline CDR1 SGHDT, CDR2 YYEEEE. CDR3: CASSDGHSRTYEQYF. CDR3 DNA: TGTGCCAGCAGCGATGGACACAGCCGAACCTACGAGCAGTACTTC.

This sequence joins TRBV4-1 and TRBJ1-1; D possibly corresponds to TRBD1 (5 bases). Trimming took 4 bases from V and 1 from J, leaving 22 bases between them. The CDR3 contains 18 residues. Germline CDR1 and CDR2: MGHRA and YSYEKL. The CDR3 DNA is TGCGCCAGCAGCCCCAACCGTTTGGGGGTAGACACGAACACTGAAGCTTTCTTT. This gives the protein CASSPNRLGVDTNTEAFF.

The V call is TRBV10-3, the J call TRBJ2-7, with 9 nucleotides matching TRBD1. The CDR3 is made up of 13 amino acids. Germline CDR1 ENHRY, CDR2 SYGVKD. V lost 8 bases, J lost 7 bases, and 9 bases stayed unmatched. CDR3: CAIRTGGVEEQYF. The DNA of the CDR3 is TGTGCCATCCGTACAGGGGGCGTGGAAGAGCAGTACTTC.

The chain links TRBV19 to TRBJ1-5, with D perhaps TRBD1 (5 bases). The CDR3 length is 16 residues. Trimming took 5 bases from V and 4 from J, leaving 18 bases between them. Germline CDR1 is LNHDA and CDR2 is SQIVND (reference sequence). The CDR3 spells CASSFGGGGRNQPQHF. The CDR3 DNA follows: TGTGCCAGTAGTTTCGGGGGGGGAGGGAGGAATCAGCCCCAGCATTTT.